These 25 T cell receptor beta chains originate from one sample sequenced in a study of CD8+ T cells in alopecia areata. cDNA serving as the sequencing template came from extracted, reverse transcribed RNA. Repertoires were generated with immunoSEQ multiplex PCR, while TCRdb's copy carries only in-frame clones and drops some. The top ten hold 3% to 4% of the sample, which has approximately 110,000 clones, approximately 55% seen once. The treatment denotes: oral pan-JAK inhibitor, 5-10 mg twice daily. Specimen: CD4+ T cells sorted from blood, collected at week 24, from a patient treated with tofacitinib. The receptor set was obtained from a human donor with alopecia areata.

The chain combines TRBV4-2 with TRBJ1-6, with D unresolved. The length of the CDR3 is 15 residues. V lost 1 base and J 7 bases, leaving 11 bases between the germline ends. Germline V gives CDR1 LGHNA, CDR2 YNFKEQ. DNA of the CDR3: TGTGCCAGCAGCCAAGTTCCGGCAGACAATTCACCCCTCCACTTT. As protein: CASSQVPADNSPLHF.

This CDR3 is CASTPPGAHEQYF. In DNA, the CDR3 is TGCGCCAGCACTCCTCCAGGGGCCCACGAGCAGTACTTC. V gene TRBV23-1 combines with J gene TRBJ2-7; possible D gene TRBD1, 6 bases. TRBV23-1 is classed as an ORF, of uncertain function. The CDR3 has 13 amino acids. V was pared by 7 bases and J by 5 bases, with 15 bases between.

This clone has only a few counts. The chain uses TRBV11-2 and TRBJ2-7; TRBD1 might be the D (6 bases). This CDR3 has 14 residues. CDR1 is SGHAT and CDR2 is FQNNGV in the germline V gene. Trimming removed 5 bases from V and 3 bases from J, with 14 bases in between. The CDR3: CASSAIGGYYEQYF. CDR3 nucleotide sequence: TGTGCCAGCAGCGCCATAGGGGGTTACTACGAGCAGTACTTC.

The chain recombines TRBV30 with TRBJ1-6, with D perhaps matching TRBD1 (5 bases). V gave up 3 bases and J gave up 6 bases, with 15 bases separating them. The germline V gene has CDR1 GTSNPN and CDR2 SVGIG (reference sequence). The CDR3 has 15 residues. The DNA of the CDR3 is TGTGCCTGGAGGGAGCGGGACGCCGTTAATTCACCCCTCCACTTT. Protein product: CAWRERDAVNSPLHF.

The chain links TRBV9 to TRBJ2-7; the D gene is possibly TRBD2 (5 bases). Germline lookup yields CDR1 SGDLS and CDR2 YYNGEE. The CDR3 runs to 17 residues. The V gene lost 0 bases and the J gene lost 0 bases, with 16 bases spanning the gap. CDR3 sequence: CASSVASSIGYSYEQYF. The CDR3 nucleotides read TGTGCCAGCAGCGTAGCTAGCAGTATTGGGTACTCCTACGAGCAGTACTTC.

This chain's CDR3 is CASSYSKGAGQPQHF. CDR3 bases: TGTGCCAGCAGTTACTCGAAAGGCGCCGGTCAGCCCCAGCATTTT. The chain is built from TRBV6-5 and TRBJ1-5, with D unresolved. CDR3 length: 15 residues. V was clipped by 0 bases and J by 6 bases, with 12 bases between them. Per germline, CDR1 MNHEY and CDR2 SVGAGI.

The rearrangement links TRBV11-3 to TRBJ2-7; 7 nucleotides agree with TRBD1. The V and J ends lost 1 base and 8 bases, in that order; junction bases with no gene match: 5. The CDR3 is 13 residues long. Germline V gene data show CDR1 as SGHNT and CDR2 as YENEEA. The CDR3 DNA reads as TGTGCCAGCAGCTTAGTACAGGGGTCGCAGCAGTACTTC. Protein product: CASSLVQGSQQYF. The full variable domain, its missing parts supplied by reference TRBV11-3 and TRBJ2-7, is EAGVVQSPRYKIIEKKQPVAFWCNPISGHNTLYWYLQNLGQGPELLIRYENEEAVDDSQLPKDRFSAERLKGVDSTLKIQPAELGDSAVYLCASSLVQGSQQYFGPGTRLTVT.

CDR3 in amino acids: CASSQRWGAQGQPQHF. CDR3 DNA sequence: TGCGCCAGCAGTCAAAGGTGGGGGGCGCAGGGTCAGCCCCAGCATTTT. V usage is TRBV23-1 and J usage is TRBJ1-5, with D possibly TRBD1 on 6 matching bases. TRBV23-1 is flagged as an ORF with uncertain function. Trimming pared 2 bases from V and 6 bases from J, leaving 17 bases between. The CDR3 length is 16 residues.

This clone has only a few counts. This chain uses TRBV7-2 with TRBJ2-1; TRBD2 agrees at 8 bases. The CDR3 totals 15 residues. Per germline, CDR1 SGHTA and CDR2 FQGNSA. Unmatched junction bases numbered 11, after V lost 4 bases and J lost 9 bases. The CDR3 DNA is TGTGCCAGCAGCTCGGGACTAGTAGTAGGACTTGAGCAGTTCTTC. Amino acid sequence: CASSSGLVVGLEQFF.

J is TRBJ1-4 and V is TRBV4-2; possible D gene TRBD1, 5 bases. The CDR3 consists of 16 residues. Per the germline V gene, CDR1 is LGHNA and CDR2 is YNFKEQ. Trimming removed 1 base at V and 2 bases at J, with 11 bases between. Written as DNA, the CDR3 is TGTGCCAGCAGCCAAGGGGTGGCAGGGACTAATGAAAAACTGTTTTTT. It translates to CASSQGVAGTNEKLFF.

The rearrangement links TRBV29-1 to TRBJ2-1; TRBD2 matches at 7 bases. Per germline, CDR1 SQVTM and CDR2 ANQGSEA. The CDR3 is 12 amino acids. The V gene end was trimmed by 6 bases and the J gene end by 7 bases; junction bases not matched to a gene: 6. The CDR3 spells CSVRRGTNEQFF. DNA for the CDR3: TGCAGCGTGAGGCGGGGGACGAATGAGCAGTTCTTC.

This CDR3 reads CASSPQRQETQYF. The CDR3 coding sequence is TGTGCCAGCTCACCACAGCGTCAGGAGACCCAGTACTTC. The chain recombines TRBV18 with TRBJ2-5; no definite D call. The CDR3 contains 13 residues. The V end was cut by 1 base, the J end by 5 bases, with 8 bases between. Germline CDR1 is KGHSH and CDR2 is LQKENI.

The chain joins TRBV20-1 to TRBJ2-5; a weak D match, TRBD1 (6 bases). The CDR3 length is 11 residues. Trimming removed 8 bases at V and 3 bases at J, with 10 bases between. Germline V CDR1 and CDR2: DFQATT, SNEGSKA (reference sequence). CDR3 region: CSPPGEETQYF. The CDR3 region has the DNA TGCAGTCCCCCAGGGGAAGAGACCCAGTACTTC.

V gene TRBV30 combines with J gene TRBJ2-7, with 9 bases identical to TRBD2. Per the germline V gene, CDR1 is GTSNPN and CDR2 is SVGIG (reference sequence). The CDR3 consists of 13 residues. V gave up 4 bases and J gave up 0 bases; unmatched junction bases: 1. CDR3 in DNA: TGTGCCTGGAATAGCGGGAGCTCCTACGAGCAGTACTTC. Its protein is CAWNSGSSYEQYF.

The chain couples TRBV4-2 to TRBJ2-1; tentative D call: TRBD2 (7 bases). Germline lookup yields CDR1 LGHNA and CDR2 YNFKEQ. The CDR3 has 15 residues. Trimming shortened V by 4 bases and J by 6 bases, and 16 bases separated the two germline ends. The CDR3 DNA is TGTGCCAGCAGCCCCCAAGGGGGGGCATCCAATGAGCAGTTCTTC. Amino acids: CASSPQGGASNEQFF.

This clone was counted only a few times. The CDR3 region has the DNA TGCGCCAGCAGCATGGACACGTTCTCCTACAATGAGCAGTTCTTC. The encoded protein is CASSMDTFSYNEQFF. The gene calls are TRBV5-1 and TRBJ2-1; perhaps TRBD1 as D (5 bases). Trimming stripped 4 bases from V and 0 bases from J, with 11 bases between. Germline lookup yields CDR1 SGHRS and CDR2 YFSETQ. This CDR3 has 15 amino acids.

This sequence joins TRBV25-1 and TRBJ1-4, with 7 bases fitting TRBD1. CDR1 MGHDK and CDR2 SYGVNS come from the germline V gene. The CDR3 extends over 14 amino acids. The ends lost 7 bases at V and 8 bases at J; junction bases unmatched: 10. The CDR3 region has the DNA TGTGCCAGCACTGACGAGGGGGCGGGGGAAAAACTGTTTTTT. It encodes CASTDEGAGEKLFF.

The rearrangement links TRBV5-4 to TRBJ1-6; no reliable D call. V was pared by 4 bases and J by 7 bases, with 9 bases between. The CDR3 sequence is 13 residues long. CDR1 and CDR2 from the germline V gene are SGHNT and YYREEE (reference sequence). The DNA of the CDR3 is TGTGCCAGCAGCATCTGGACGAATTCACCCCTCCACTTT. Translating it yields CASSIWTNSPLHF.

The DNA for the CDR3 is TGCGCCAGCAGCAAACAAAGCGGGGGGACGAACACCGGGGAGCTGTTTTTT. Protein sequence: CASSKQSGGTNTGELFF. V usage is TRBV5-1 and J usage is TRBJ2-2; 9 bases align to TRBD2. V lost 4 bases and J lost 0; bases outside the gene matches: 7. In germline, CDR1 is SGHRS, CDR2 YFSETQ. This CDR3 contains 17 residues.

This clone showed up just once. The chain couples TRBV28 to TRBJ2-5; no clear D gene. The CDR3 is 13 amino acids. From germline, CDR1 is MDHEN and CDR2 SYDVKM. Deletions cut 3 bases from V and 5 bases from J, with 10 bases between. CDR3 in amino acids: CASSLPSTETQYF. The CDR3 bases are TGTGCCAGCAGTTTGCCCTCTACTGAGACCCAGTACTTC.

The chain is built from TRBV15 and TRBJ2-5; D is possibly TRBD2 (5 bases). V dropped 5 bases and J dropped 1 base, with 14 bases sitting between them. This CDR3 spans 15 amino acids. CDR1 is LNHNV, CDR2 YYDKDF, per germline (reference sequence). CDR3 residues: CATSRSPGTQETQYF. In nucleotides, the CDR3 is TGTGCCACCAGCCGAAGCCCGGGAACCCAAGAGACCCAGTACTTC.

This chain connects TRBV30 to TRBJ2-5, with D hard to call. The CDR3 is 14 amino acids. Trimming took 5 bases from V and 2 from J, leaving 15 bases between them. Looked up from germline, CDR1 is GTSNPN and CDR2 is SVGIG (reference sequence). As DNA, the CDR3 is TGTGCCTGGGACGCGACGCCTGCACAAGAGACCCAGTACTTC. It is translated as CAWDATPAQETQYF.

This chain joins TRBV6-5 and TRBJ2-1, with TRBD1 identical over 10 bases. Trimming cost V 2 bases and J 3 bases; bases outside gene matches: 4. This CDR3 is built from 16 residues. Germline V gene sequence: CDR1 MNHEY, CDR2 SVGAGI. CDR3: CASSYRRTGGYNEQFF. The CDR3 nucleotides are TGTGCCAGCAGTTACCGAAGGACAGGGGGCTACAATGAGCAGTTCTTC.

The genes are TRBV7-2 and TRBJ1-5, with TRBD1 as a possible D gene (6 bases). In germline, CDR1 is SGHTA, CDR2 FQGNSA. This CDR3 is 14 amino acids long. The V and J ends lost 2 bases and 4 bases respectively, with 9 bases between them. CDR3 sequence (DNA): TGTGCCAGCAGCTTAAAGAGGGGGAATCAGCCCCAGCATTTT. It specifies CASSLKRGNQPQHF.

The chain has TRBV30 and TRBJ1-2; D gene ambiguous. The CDR3 length is 13 residues. V lost 0 bases to trimming and J lost 8 bases, with 13 bases between them. Germline CDR1 and CDR2: GTSNPN and SVGIG (reference sequence). The CDR3 DNA reads as TGTGCCTGGAGTGTACGGGCCGGGTCAGGCTACACCTTC. Translated: CAWSVRAGSGYTF.